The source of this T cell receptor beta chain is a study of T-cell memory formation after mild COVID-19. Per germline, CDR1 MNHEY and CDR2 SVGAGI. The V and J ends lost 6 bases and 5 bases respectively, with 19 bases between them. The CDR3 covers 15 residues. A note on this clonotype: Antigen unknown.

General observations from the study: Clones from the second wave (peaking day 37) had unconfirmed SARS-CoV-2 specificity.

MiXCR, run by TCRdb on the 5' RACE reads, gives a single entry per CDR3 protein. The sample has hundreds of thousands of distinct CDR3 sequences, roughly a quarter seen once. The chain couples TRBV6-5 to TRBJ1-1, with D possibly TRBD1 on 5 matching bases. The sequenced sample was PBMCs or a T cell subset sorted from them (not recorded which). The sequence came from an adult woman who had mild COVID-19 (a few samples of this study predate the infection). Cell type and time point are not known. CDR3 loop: CASRAGTLRGTEAFF. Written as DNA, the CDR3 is TGTGCCAGCAGGGCTGGGACCCTCCGTGGGACTGAAGCTTTCTTT.